This T cell receptor (beta chain) was sequenced during a study of chemoradiotherapy in HPV16-positive cancers. Overall study results and limits: During treatment, candidate HPV-specific clones and E7-related motifs expanded in tumor.

Profiled with immunoSEQ multiplex PCR; TCRdb holds only in-frame clones, not every one. Of a few hundred clones in the sample, around nine tenths were seen once. Germline V gene sequence: CDR1 SGDLS, CDR2 YYNGEE. The CDR3 has 16 amino acids. Trimming took off 4 bases at V and 3 bases at J, with 18 bases between the two ends. With regard to this clone: Its antigen is currently unknown.

The receptor's source is a human donor with HPV-associated anogenital cancer. The genes are TRBV9 and TRBJ2-3; D uncertain. The input for sequencing was tumor tissue, taken from a patient who underwent chemoradiotherapy. CDR3 amino acids: CASSPYGQIQTDTQYF. CDR3 in DNA: TGTGCCAGCAGCCCCTACGGGCAGATTCAAACAGATACGCAGTATTTT.